Sequencing of this T cell receptor beta chain was carried out in a study of monozygotic twins with inflammatory bowel disease. With regard to this clonotype: As yet, its antigen is unknown.

CDR1 is SGHRS and CDR2 is YFSETQ in the germline V gene. CDR3 length: 14 amino acids. Study results and caveats: Especially where disease activity was present, IBD patients had fewer clonotypes in common with others than healthy twins did. Discrimination among different T cell subtypes was not achievable. Background noise in patient repertoires may stem from differing immunosuppressive treatments.

TCRdb re-called the 5' RACE reads and catalogs CDR3 proteins one per entry, DNA excluded. This repertoire includes 300,000 to 350,000 distinct CDR3 sequences. The TCR sequence derives from a human donor with ulcerative colitis or Crohn's disease, or a healthy co-twin of an affected twin (not recorded which). This rearrangement joins TRBV5-1 to TRBJ1-1; without DNA, the TCRdb call of TRBD1 cannot be checked. Sequenced input: blood. CDR3 sequence: CASSSPGLNTEAFF. Combining the CDR3 with reference TRBV5-1 and TRBJ1-1 gives the whole variable domain KAGVTQTPRYLIKTRGQQVTLSCSPISGHRSVSWYQQTPGQGLQFLFEYFSETQRNKGNFPGRFSGRQFSNSRSEMNVSTLELGDSALYLCASSSPGLNTEAFFGQGTRLTVV.